The 22 T cell receptor beta chains below were found in one sample sequenced in a study of cytomegalovirus exposure and HLA in healthy donors. PCR employed 60 Vbeta and 13 Jbeta primers. Repertoires were generated with immunoSEQ multiplex PCR, while TCRdb's copy carries only in-frame clones and drops some. The data hold 120,000 or so clones, with about 10% observed a single time. The source material was PBMCs. The receptor source for this set is a woman aged 18 to 35 in good health and CMV-seropositive.

This clone was observed at least ten times. The chain couples TRBV7-6 to TRBJ2-1; 8 bases agree with TRBD1. With 4 bases clipped from V and 3 bases from J, the junction kept 5 bases outside the gene matches. There are 15 residues in the CDR3. From germline, CDR1 is SGHVS and CDR2 FNYEAQ. The CDR3 DNA reads as TGTGCCAGCAGCTACGGACAGGGCGACTACAATGAGCAGTTCTTC. It yields the protein CASSYGQGDYNEQFF.

The V call is TRBV4-2, the J call TRBJ2-1; D is unclear. CDR3 length: 15 residues. Per the germline V gene, CDR1 is LGHNA and CDR2 is YNFKEQ. The ends were cut back, 2 bases at V and 0 bases at J, with 8 bases in the middle. CDR3 nucleotide sequence: TGTGCCAGCAGCCAAAATCCCTACTCCTACAATGAGCAGTTCTTC. This sequence encodes CASSQNPYSYNEQFF.

This clone was found a few times. This chain links TRBV28 with TRBJ1-5, with a weak D call TRBD1 (6 bases). The V gene lost 2 bases and the J gene lost 0 bases, with 11 bases spanning the gap. From germline, CDR1 is MDHEN and CDR2 SYDVKM. The CDR3 runs 16 residues. CDR3 sequence reads: CASSLPGDYSNQPQHF. The CDR3 DNA sequence: TGTGCCAGCAGTTTACCAGGGGATTATAGCAATCAGCCCCAGCATTTT.

This clone has only a few counts. CDR3 sequence reads: CAITSRQGAPGYTF. CDR3 nucleotide sequence: TGTGCCATCACCTCCCGACAGGGGGCGCCTGGCTACACCTTC. The chain carries TRBV10-3 and TRBJ1-2; 10 bases align to TRBD1. J gave up 7 bases and V 7 bases, and 9 bases lay outside the gene matches. This CDR3 region has 14 residues. Germline values: CDR1 ENHRY, CDR2 SYGVKD.

There are a few counts of this clone. The J gene is TRBJ1-2, the V gene TRBV27, with D perhaps TRBD1 (5 bases). Germline CDR1 and CDR2: MNHEY and SMNVEV (reference sequence). V was shortened by 3 bases and J by 10 bases, with 15 bases between the two germline ends. The CDR3 has 13 residues. CDR3 nucleotides: TGTGCCAGCAGTTTTTCAGGGTCAGCGTCCTACACCTTC. It is translated as CASSFSGSASYTF.

The rearrangement joins TRBV6-5 to TRBJ1-2; 9 bases are shared with TRBD1. V lost 6 bases, J lost 8 bases, and 7 bases stayed unmatched. The germline gives CDR1 MNHEY, CDR2 SVGAGI. CDR3 length: 13 residues. CDR3 protein: CASRDTGGSGYTF. DNA for the CDR3: TGTGCCAGCAGGGACACAGGGGGCTCAGGCTACACCTTC.

This clone was seen a few times. This rearrangement joins TRBV11-2 to TRBJ1-4, with D possibly TRBD1 on 6 matching bases. The germline gives CDR1 SGHAT, CDR2 FQNNGV. The V end lost 5 bases, the J end lost 5 bases, and 15 bases lay between the germline ends. CDR3 length: 15 residues. DNA of the CDR3: TGTGCCAGCAGCGCTGGGGGGGGGCCGAATGAAAAACTGTTTTTT. It is translated as CASSAGGGPNEKLFF.

This clone was detected a few times. V gene TRBV30 combines with J gene TRBJ2-1, with 8 bases fitting TRBD2. This CDR3 contains 18 residues. Per germline, CDR1 GTSNPN and CDR2 SVGIG (reference sequence). Unmatched junction bases numbered 14, after V lost 0 bases and J lost 4 bases. This CDR3 reads CAWSVLPRAGGEYNEQFF. CDR3 bases: TGTGCCTGGAGTGTACTCCCCCGGGCGGGAGGTGAGTACAATGAGCAGTTCTTC.

This clone was picked up a small number of times. At one of its ends the junction is not consistent with the germline gene, which may arise from a read error. The V and J genes are TRBV7-7 and TRBJ2-2; tentatively, D is TRBD1 (6 bases). Germline V gene data show CDR1 as SSHAT and CDR2 as FNYEAQ (reference sequence). CDR3 length equals 15 residues. The CDR3 region is CASRKGQGGTGELFF. The CDR3 DNA is TGTGCTAGCAGAAAGGGCCAAGGGGGCACCGGGGAGCTGTTTTTT.

This clone was found a few times. This chain connects TRBV7-8 to TRBJ1-4, with 9 bases identical to TRBD1. The CDR3 is 16 residues long. The V segment lost 2 bases and the J segment 5 bases; nucleotides outside the gene matches: 6. In germline, CDR1 is SGHVS, CDR2 FQNEAQ. The chain's CDR3 is CASSLRTGAVNEKLFF. CDR3 bases: TGTGCCAGCAGCTTAAGGACAGGGGCTGTGAATGAAAAACTGTTTTTT.

This clone was seen a handful of times. The rearrangement joins TRBV27 to TRBJ2-7; TRBD2 aligns across 9 bases. Losses at the gene ends were 4 bases for V and 1 base for J; bases not matched to a gene: 5. This CDR3 has 15 amino acids. Per germline, CDR1 MNHEY and CDR2 SMNVEV (reference sequence). In DNA, the CDR3 is TGTGCCAGCAGTTCCGGTAGCGGGGGTTCCTACGAGCAGTACTTC. Its translation: CASSSGSGGSYEQYF.

The J gene is TRBJ1-5, the V gene TRBV7-8; D is perhaps TRBD1 (5 bases). The V end lost 8 bases, the J end lost 10 bases, and 12 bases lay between the germline ends. The CDR3 is 11 amino acids. Germline CDR1 is SGHVS and CDR2 is FQNEAQ. This chain's CDR3 is CASGRQTPQHF. The CDR3 DNA reads TGTGCCAGCGGAAGACAGACCCCCCAGCATTTT. The variable domain in full, completed from reference TRBV7-8 and TRBJ1-5, reads GAGVSQSPRYKVAKRGQDVALRCDPISGHVSLFWYQQALGQGPEFLTYFQNEAQLDKSGLPSDRFFAERPEGSVSTLKIQRTQQEDSAVYLCASGRQTPQHFGDGTRLSIL.

The rearrangement links TRBV5-1 to TRBJ2-7; 9 bases are shared with TRBD1. Germline CDR1 reads SGHRS; CDR2 reads YFSETQ. The J segment lost 4 bases and the V segment lost 2 bases, leaving 4 bases of the junction unmatched. CDR3 length: 14 amino acids. CDR3 loop: CASSFIDRGYEQYF. The CDR3 coding sequence is TGCGCCAGCAGCTTTATAGACAGGGGGTACGAGCAGTACTTC.

This clone was seen repeatedly, ten times or more. This chain connects TRBV13 to TRBJ2-1, with a possible D match to TRBD2 (6 bases). The V end lost 5 bases, the J end lost 7 bases, and 15 bases lay between the germline ends. Germline values: CDR1 PRHDT, CDR2 FYEKMQ (reference sequence). The CDR3 loop spans 14 amino acids. CDR3 sequence (DNA): TGTGCCAGCAGCCTCGCGTCGGGGGATAATGAGCAGTTCTTC. Translation gives CASSLASGDNEQFF.

The CDR3 DNA follows: TGCGCCAGCAGCAGCATACTAGCGGGAGGCTACGAGCAGTACTTC. This sequence encodes CASSSILAGGYEQYF. The rearrangement uses TRBV5-1 and TRBJ2-7, with 12 nucleotides matching TRBD2. Per the germline V gene, CDR1 is SGHRS and CDR2 is YFSETQ. After removal of 4 bases from V and 3 bases from J, the junction contained 5 bases not matched to a gene. This CDR3 has 15 amino acids.

This clone was seen a few times. The chain links TRBV19 to TRBJ2-2, with D uncertain. V dropped 0 bases and J dropped 6 bases, with 14 bases sitting between them. This CDR3 region has 16 residues. Germline V lookup: CDR1 LNHDA, CDR2 SQIVND (reference sequence). The CDR3 bases are TGTGCCAGTAGTATAGATCCTGGCCCTCCCCCCGGGGAGCTGTTTTTT. As protein: CASSIDPGPPPGELFF.

V usage is TRBV10-3 and J usage is TRBJ2-1; D might be TRBD2 (5 bases). The V gene's germline CDR1 is ENHRY and CDR2 SYGVKD. The CDR3 has 15 residues. Trimming cost V 3 bases and J 0 bases, with 9 bases left between them. Here the CDR3 DNA reads TGTGCCATCAGTGACCAGCGGAGCTCCTACAATGAGCAGTTCTTC. Protein sequence: CAISDQRSSYNEQFF.

This chain links TRBV5-1 with TRBJ1-2; 7 positions agree with TRBD1. The CDR3 length is 15 residues. The junction had 9 bases not matched to a gene; V was cut back by 4 bases and J by 3 bases. Germline V gives CDR1 SGHRS, CDR2 YFSETQ. DNA of the CDR3: TGCGCCAGCAGCCCCCGGGACAGAGGAGACTATGGCTACACCTTC. Protein product: CASSPRDRGDYGYTF.

There are a few counts of this clone. The chain is built from TRBV2 and TRBJ2-7; a possible D gene is TRBD1 (5 bases). The CDR3 covers 15 residues. In germline, CDR1 is SNHLY, CDR2 FYNNEI. Trimming took off 4 bases at V and 0 bases at J, with 13 bases between the two ends. The CDR3 DNA follows: TGTGCCAGCAGTGCCGACAGTCCGAGCTCCTACGAGCAGTACTTC. Translated, it gives CASSADSPSSYEQYF.

This clone has more than one count but fewer than ten. Other DNA variants within this sample encode the same CDR3. This chain joins TRBV30 and TRBJ1-1; D unclear. CDR3 length: 13 residues. V gave up 1 base and J gave up 0 bases, with 6 bases separating them. Germline V gives CDR1 GTSNPN, CDR2 SVGIG (reference sequence). The DNA of the CDR3 is TGTGCCTGGAGTGGAAGCATGAACACTGAAGCTTTCTTT. This codes for CAWSGSMNTEAFF. Based on the CDR3 plus reference TRBV30 and TRBJ1-1, the full variable domain is SQTIHQWPATLVQPVGSPLSLECTVEGTSNPNLYWYRQAAGRGLQLLFYSVGIGQISSEVPQNLSASRPQDRQFILSSKKLLLSDSGFYLCAWSGSMNTEAFFGQGTRLTVV.

V gene TRBV30 combines with J gene TRBJ1-5; D ambiguous. The CDR3 is made up of 14 amino acids. CDR1 and CDR2 (germline): GTSNPN, SVGIG (reference sequence). V lost 3 bases and J lost 2, with 11 bases in between. CDR3 bases: TGTGCCTGGAGCCCAGGCGTCGGCAATCAGCCCCAGCATTTT. Amino acid sequence: CAWSPGVGNQPQHF.

There are a few counts of this clone. The chain employs TRBV5-6 and TRBJ2-1, with D possibly TRBD2 on 5 matching bases. This CDR3 spans 17 amino acids. Germline V CDR1 and CDR2: SGHDT, YYEEEE. V was cut by 6 bases and J by 3 bases, with 22 bases left in between. The CDR3 region has the DNA TGTGCCAGCACCCCCATCCCCGGGATTCACAACTACAATGAGCAGTTCTTC. Protein: CASTPIPGIHNYNEQFF.